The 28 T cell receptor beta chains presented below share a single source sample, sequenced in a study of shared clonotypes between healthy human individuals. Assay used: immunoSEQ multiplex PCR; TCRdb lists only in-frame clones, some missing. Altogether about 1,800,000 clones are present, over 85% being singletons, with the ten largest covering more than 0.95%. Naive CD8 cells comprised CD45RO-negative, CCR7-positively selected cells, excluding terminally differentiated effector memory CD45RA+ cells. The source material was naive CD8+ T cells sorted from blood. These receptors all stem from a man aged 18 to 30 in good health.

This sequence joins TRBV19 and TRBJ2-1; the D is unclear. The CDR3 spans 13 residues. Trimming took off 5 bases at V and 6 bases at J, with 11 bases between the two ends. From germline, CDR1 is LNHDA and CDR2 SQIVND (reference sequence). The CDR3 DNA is TGTGCCAGTAGTTTCGGACCCTTCAATGAGCAGTTCTTC. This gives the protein CASSFGPFNEQFF. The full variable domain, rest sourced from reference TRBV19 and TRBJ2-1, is DGGITQSPKYLFRKEGQNVTLSCEQNLNHDAMYWYRQDPGQGLRLIYYSQIVNDFQKGDIAEGYSVSREKKESFPLTVTSAQKNPTAFYLCASSFGPFNEQFFGPGTRLTVL.

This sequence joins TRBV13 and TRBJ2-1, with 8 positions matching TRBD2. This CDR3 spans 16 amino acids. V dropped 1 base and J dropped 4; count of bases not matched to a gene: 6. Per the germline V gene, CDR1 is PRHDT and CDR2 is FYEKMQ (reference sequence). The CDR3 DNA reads TGTGCCAGCAGCTTAGATGTAGCGGGATCGTACAATGAGCAGTTCTTC. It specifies CASSLDVAGSYNEQFF.

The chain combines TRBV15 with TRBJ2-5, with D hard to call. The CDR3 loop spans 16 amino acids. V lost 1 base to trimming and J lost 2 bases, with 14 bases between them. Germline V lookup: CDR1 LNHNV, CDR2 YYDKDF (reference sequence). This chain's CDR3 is CATSRVGEQAQETQYF. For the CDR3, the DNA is TGTGCCACCAGCAGAGTTGGAGAGCAGGCACAAGAGACCCAGTACTTC.

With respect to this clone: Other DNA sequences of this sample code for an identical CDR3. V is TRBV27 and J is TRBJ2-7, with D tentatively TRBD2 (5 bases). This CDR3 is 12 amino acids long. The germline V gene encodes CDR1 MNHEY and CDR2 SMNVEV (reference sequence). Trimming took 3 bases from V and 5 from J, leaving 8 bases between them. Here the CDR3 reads CASSFTGNEQYF. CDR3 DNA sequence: TGTGCCAGCAGTTTCACGGGGAACGAGCAGTACTTC.

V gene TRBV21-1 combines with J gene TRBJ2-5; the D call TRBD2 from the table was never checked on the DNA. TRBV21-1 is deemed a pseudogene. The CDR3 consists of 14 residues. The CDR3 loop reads CASSFPRGQETQYF. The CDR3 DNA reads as TGTGCCAGCAGCTTCCCACGGGGCCAAGAGACCCAGTACTTC.

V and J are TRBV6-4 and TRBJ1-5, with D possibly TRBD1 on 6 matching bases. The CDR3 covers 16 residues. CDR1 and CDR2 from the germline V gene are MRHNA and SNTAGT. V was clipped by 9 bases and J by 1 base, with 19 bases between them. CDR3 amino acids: CARQLCEGESNQPQHF. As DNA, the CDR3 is TGTGCCAGGCAGTTATGCGAGGGGGAGAGCAATCAGCCCCAGCATTTT.

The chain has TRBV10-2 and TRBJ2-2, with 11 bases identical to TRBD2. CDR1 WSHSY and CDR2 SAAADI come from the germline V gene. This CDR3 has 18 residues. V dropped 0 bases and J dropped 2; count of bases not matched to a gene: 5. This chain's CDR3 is CASSESPGLAVNTGELFF. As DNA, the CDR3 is TGCGCCAGCAGTGAGTCCCCGGGACTAGCGGTTAACACCGGGGAGCTGTTTTTT.

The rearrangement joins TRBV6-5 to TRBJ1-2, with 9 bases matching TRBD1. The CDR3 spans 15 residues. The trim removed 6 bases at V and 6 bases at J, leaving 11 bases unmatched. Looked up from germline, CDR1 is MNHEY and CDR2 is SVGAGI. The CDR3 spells CASRAAGTGTNGYTF. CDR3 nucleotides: TGTGCCAGCAGAGCAGCCGGGACAGGGACGAATGGCTACACCTTC.

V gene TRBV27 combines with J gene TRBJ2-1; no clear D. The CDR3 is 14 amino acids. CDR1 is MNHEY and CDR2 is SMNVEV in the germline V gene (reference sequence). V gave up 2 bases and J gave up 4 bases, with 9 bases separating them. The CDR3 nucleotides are TGTGCCAGCAGTTTAGGAGCAAGTTACAATGAGCAGTTCTTC. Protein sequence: CASSLGASYNEQFF.

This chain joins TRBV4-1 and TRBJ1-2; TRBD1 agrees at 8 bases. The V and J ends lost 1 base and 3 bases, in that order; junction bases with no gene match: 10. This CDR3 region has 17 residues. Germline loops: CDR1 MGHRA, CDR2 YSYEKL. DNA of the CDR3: TGCGCCAGCAGCCAAGTTCTGGCAGGGGGCGTCGACTATGGCTACACCTTC. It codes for CASSQVLAGGVDYGYTF.

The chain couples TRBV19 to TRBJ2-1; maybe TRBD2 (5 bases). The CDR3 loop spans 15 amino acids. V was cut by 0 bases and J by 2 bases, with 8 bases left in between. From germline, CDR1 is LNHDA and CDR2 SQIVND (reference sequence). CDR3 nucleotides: TGTGCCAGTAGTATAGAGCGGGTCGCCTACAATGAGCAGTTCTTC. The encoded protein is CASSIERVAYNEQFF.

Here the CDR3 reads CASSYGGLAGSYEQYF. The CDR3 DNA sequence: TGTGCCAGCAGTTACGGGGGACTAGCGGGGTCCTACGAGCAGTACTTC. The V call is TRBV6-5, the J call TRBJ2-7; 13 bases are a match to TRBD2. The CDR3 has 16 residues. The V and J ends lost 2 bases and 1 base, in that order; junction bases with no gene match: 2. CDR1 and CDR2 (germline): MNHEY, SVGAGI.

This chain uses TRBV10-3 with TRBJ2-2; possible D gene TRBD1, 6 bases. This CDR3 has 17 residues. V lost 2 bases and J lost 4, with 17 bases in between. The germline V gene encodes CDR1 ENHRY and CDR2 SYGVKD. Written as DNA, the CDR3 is TGTGCCATCAGTGAGCCCCAGTTCAGAGGGGGCACCGGGGAGCTGTTTTTT. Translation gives CAISEPQFRGGTGELFF.

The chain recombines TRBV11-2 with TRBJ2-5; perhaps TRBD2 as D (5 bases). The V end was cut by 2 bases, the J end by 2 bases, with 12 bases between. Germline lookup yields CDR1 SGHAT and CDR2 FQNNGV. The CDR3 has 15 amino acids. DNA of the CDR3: TGTGCCAGCAGCTTAAGTGACTACCAACAAGAGACCCAGTACTTC. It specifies CASSLSDYQQETQYF.

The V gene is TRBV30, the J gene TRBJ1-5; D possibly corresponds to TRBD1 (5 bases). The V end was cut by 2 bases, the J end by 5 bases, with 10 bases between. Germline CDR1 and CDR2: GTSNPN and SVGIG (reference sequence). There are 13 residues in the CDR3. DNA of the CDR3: TGTGCCTGGAGTACACAGGAAGATCAGCCCCAGCATTTT. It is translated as CAWSTQEDQPQHF.

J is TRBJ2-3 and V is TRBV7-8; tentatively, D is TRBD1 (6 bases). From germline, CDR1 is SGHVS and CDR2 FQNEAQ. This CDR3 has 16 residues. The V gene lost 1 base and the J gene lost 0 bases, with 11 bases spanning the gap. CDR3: CASSLVGGHSTDTQYF. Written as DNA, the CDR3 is TGTGCCAGCAGCTTAGTAGGGGGACATAGCACAGATACGCAGTATTTT. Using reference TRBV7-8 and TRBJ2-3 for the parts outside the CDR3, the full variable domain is GAGVSQSPRYKVAKRGQDVALRCDPISGHVSLFWYQQALGQGPEFLTYFQNEAQLDKSGLPSDRFFAERPEGSVSTLKIQRTQQEDSAVYLCASSLVGGHSTDTQYFGPGTRLTVL.

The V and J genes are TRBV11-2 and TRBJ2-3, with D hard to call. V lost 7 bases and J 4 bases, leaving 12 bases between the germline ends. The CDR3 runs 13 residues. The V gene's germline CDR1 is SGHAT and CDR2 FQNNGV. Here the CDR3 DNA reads TGTGCCAGCATCAATTCCCCCTCAGATACGCAGTATTTT. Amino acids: CASINSPSDTQYF. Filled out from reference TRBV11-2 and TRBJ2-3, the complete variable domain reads EAGVAQSPRYKIIEKRQSVAFWCNPISGHATLYWYQQILGQGPKLLIQFQNNGVVDDSQLPKDRFSAERLKGVDSTLKIQPAKLEDSAVYLCASINSPSDTQYFGPGTRLTVL.

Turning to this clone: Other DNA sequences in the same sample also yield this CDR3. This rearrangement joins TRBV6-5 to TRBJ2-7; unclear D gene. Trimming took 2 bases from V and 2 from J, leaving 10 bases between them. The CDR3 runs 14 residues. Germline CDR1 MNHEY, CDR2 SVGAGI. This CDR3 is CASSYGQIAYEQYF. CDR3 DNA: TGTGCCAGCAGTTACGGGCAGATCGCCTACGAGCAGTACTTC.

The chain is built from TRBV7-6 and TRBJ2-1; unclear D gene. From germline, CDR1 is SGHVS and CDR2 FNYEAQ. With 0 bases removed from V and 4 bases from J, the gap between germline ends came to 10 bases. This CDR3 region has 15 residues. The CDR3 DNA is TGTGCCAGCAGCTTAGCCTTAGCCTCGTACAATGAGCAGTTCTTC. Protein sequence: CASSLALASYNEQFF.

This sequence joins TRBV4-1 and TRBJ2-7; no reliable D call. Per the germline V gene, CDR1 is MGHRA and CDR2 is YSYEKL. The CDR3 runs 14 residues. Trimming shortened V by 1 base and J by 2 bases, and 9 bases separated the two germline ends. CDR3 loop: CASSQAGSTYEQYF. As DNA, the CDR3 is TGCGCCAGCAGCCAAGCCGGGTCTACCTACGAGCAGTACTTC.

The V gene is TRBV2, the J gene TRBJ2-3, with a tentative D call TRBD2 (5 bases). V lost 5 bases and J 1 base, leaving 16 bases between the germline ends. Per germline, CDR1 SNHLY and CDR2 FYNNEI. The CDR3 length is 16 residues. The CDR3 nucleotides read TGTGCCAGCAGTACTGACCCTGAGGAGGGCACAGATACGCAGTATTTT. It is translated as CASSTDPEEGTDTQYF.

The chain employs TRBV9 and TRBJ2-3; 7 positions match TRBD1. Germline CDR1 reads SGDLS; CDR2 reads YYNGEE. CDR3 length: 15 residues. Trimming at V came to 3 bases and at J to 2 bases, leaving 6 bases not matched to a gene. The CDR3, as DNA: TGTGCCAGCAGCGCCGACAGGGCGTACACAGATACGCAGTATTTT. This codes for CASSADRAYTDTQYF.

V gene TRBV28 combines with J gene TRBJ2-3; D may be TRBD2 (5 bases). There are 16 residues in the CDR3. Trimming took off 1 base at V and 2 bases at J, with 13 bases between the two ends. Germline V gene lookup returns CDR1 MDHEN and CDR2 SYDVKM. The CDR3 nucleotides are TGTGCCAGCAGTTTATTTACGGGGTCCTCCACAGATACGCAGTATTTT. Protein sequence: CASSLFTGSSTDTQYF.

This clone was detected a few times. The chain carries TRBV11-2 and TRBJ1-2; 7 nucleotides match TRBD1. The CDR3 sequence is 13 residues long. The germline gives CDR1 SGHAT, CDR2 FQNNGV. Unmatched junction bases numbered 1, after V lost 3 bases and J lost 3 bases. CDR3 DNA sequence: TGTGCCAGCAGCTTCGACAGGGACTATGGCTACACCTTC. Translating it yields CASSFDRDYGYTF.

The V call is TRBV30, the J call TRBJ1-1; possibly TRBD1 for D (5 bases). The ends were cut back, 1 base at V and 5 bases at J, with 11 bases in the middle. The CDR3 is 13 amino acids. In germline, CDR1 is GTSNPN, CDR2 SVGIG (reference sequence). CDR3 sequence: CAWSDQWGTEAFF. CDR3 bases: TGTGCCTGGAGTGACCAGTGGGGGACTGAAGCTTTCTTT.

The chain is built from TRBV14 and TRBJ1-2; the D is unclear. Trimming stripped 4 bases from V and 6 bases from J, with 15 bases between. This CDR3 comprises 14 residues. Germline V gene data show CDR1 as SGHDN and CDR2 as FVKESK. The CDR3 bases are TGTGCCAGCAGCCTCCTATTTCCACTTGATGGCTACACCTTC. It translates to CASSLLFPLDGYTF.

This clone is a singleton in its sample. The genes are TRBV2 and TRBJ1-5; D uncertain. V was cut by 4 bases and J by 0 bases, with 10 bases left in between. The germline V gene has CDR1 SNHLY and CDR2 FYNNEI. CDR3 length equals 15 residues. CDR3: CASSGLTLSNQPQHF. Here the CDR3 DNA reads TGTGCCAGCAGTGGCTTGACCCTTAGCAATCAGCCCCAGCATTTT.

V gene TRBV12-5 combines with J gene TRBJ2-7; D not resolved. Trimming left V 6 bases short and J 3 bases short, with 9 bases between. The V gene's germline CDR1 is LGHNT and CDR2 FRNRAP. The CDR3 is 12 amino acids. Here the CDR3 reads CASGGGLYEQYF. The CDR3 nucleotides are TGTGCTAGTGGGGGTGGGCTCTACGAGCAGTACTTC. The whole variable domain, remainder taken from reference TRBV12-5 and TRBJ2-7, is DARVTQTPRHKVTEMGQEVTMRCQPILGHNTVFWYRQTMMQGLELLAYFRNRAPLDDSGMPKDRFSAEMPDATLATLKIQPSEPRDSAVYFCASGGGLYEQYFGPGTRLTVT.